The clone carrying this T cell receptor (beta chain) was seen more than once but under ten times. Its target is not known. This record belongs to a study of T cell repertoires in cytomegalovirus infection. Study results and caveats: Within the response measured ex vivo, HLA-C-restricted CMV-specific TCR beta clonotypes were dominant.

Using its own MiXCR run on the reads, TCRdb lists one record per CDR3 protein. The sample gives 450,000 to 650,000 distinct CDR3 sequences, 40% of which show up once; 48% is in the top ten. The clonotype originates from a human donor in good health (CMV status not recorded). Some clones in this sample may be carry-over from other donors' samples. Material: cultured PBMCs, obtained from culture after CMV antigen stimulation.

In DNA, the CDR3 is TGCGCCAGCAGCCAAGTAGGGACCGCCTACAATGAGCAGTTCTTC. Translating gives CASSQVGTAYNEQFF. The V gene is TRBV4-1, the J gene TRBJ2-1; D possibly uses TRBD1 or TRBD2 (5 bases each). Germline CDR1 is MGHRA and CDR2 is YSYEKL. This CDR3 contains 15 residues. Deletions cut 1 base from V and 2 bases from J, with 9 bases between.